Reported below is one TCR beta chain. This entry belongs to a study of blood T cell repertoires in COVID-19. The V end lost 0 bases, the J end lost 7 bases, and 7 bases lay between the germline ends. Germline V CDR1 and CDR2: SGHDT, YYEEEE. CDR3 length: 12 amino acids. Sequencing was performed with immunoSEQ multiplex PCR; in TCRdb, only in-frame clones are kept and a portion is missing. The sample has approximately 250,000 clones, approximately 86% seen once. The sample taken for sequencing was peripheral blood. V is TRBV5-6 and J is TRBJ1-2; possible D gene TRBD1, 6 bases. This TCR derives from a man between 35 and 55 years old with active or convalescent COVID-19. The CDR3 coding sequence is TGTGCCAGCAGCTTGGGGGGGCCTGGCTACACCTTC. Translation: CASSLGGPGYTF.